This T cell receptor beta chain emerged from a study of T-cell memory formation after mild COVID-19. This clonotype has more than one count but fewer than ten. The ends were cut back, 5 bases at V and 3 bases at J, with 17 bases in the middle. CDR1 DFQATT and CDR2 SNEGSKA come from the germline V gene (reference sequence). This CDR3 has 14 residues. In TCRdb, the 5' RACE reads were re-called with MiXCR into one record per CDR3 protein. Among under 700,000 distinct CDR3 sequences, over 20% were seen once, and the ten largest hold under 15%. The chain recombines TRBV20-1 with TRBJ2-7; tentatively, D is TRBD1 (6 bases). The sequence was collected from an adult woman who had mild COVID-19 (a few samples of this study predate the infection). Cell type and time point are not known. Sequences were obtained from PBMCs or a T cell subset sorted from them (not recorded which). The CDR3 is CSALNRDQRYEQYF. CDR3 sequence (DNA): TGCAGTGCTTTAAACAGGGACCAACGCTACGAGCAGTACTTC.